Below, 4 T cell receptor beta chains from the same sample are listed, as sequenced in a study of cytomegalovirus exposure and HLA in healthy donors. The PCR was carried out with 60 Vbeta primers and 13 Jbeta primers. TCRdb's copy holds only in-frame clones and misses some; the assay was immunoSEQ multiplex PCR. Of over 200,000 clones listed, under 90% are singletons. Sample: PBMCs. Receptors were obtained from a human donor in good health.

This clone was counted a few times. V gene TRBV2 combines with J gene TRBJ2-1, with a weak D call TRBD2 (5 bases). The length of the CDR3 is 12 residues. V was pared by 6 bases and J by 9 bases, with 12 bases between. Per germline, CDR1 SNHLY and CDR2 FYNNEI. CDR3 amino acids: CASSPTSFEQFF. The CDR3 DNA reads as TGTGCCAGCAGCCCAACTAGTTTTGAGCAGTTCTTC.

The V and J genes are TRBV29-1 and TRBJ1-1, with a weak D call TRBD1 (5 bases). The germline V and J ends were trimmed by 6 bases and 3 bases, with 14 bases remaining between them. Germline CDR1 reads SQVTM; CDR2 reads ANQGSEA. The CDR3 spans 13 residues. CDR3 protein: CSVRRGVYTEAFF. CDR3 DNA sequence: TGCAGCGTCAGACGGGGGGTATACACTGAAGCTTTCTTT.

The chain combines TRBV29-1 with TRBJ2-1; tentative D call: TRBD2 (6 bases). The CDR3 length is 13 residues. CDR1 is SQVTM and CDR2 is ANQGSEA in the germline V gene. The V end was cut by 6 bases, the J end by 3 bases, with 12 bases between. The CDR3 loop is CSVAGGFYNEQFF. Written as DNA, the CDR3 is TGCAGCGTGGCTGGGGGGTTCTACAATGAGCAGTTCTTC.

This clone was seen once. This chain uses TRBV5-5 with TRBJ2-1, with TRBD2 matching over 13 bases. V shed 3 bases, J shed 9 bases, and the junction held 9 bases outside the gene matches. This CDR3 is built from 16 residues. CDR1 is SGHKS, CDR2 YYEKEE, per germline (reference sequence). The CDR3 reads CASSSFGLAGVSEQFF. CDR3 in DNA: TGTGCCAGCAGCTCGTTCGGACTAGCGGGAGTCAGTGAGCAGTTCTTC.